A selection of T cell receptor beta chains follows, all from one sample in a study of long-term antiretroviral therapy in people with HIV. Generated by immunoSEQ multiplex PCR, the TCRdb table keeps only in-frame clones and is missing some. The sample contains roughly 30,000 clones, roughly 85% of which appear only once. Sample: unsorted PBMCs, taken 0.8 years before starting antiretroviral therapy. The source is a young man with HIV. Each CDR3 is given with its conserved first and last residue. The D gene is left open where the match is weak. Expanded clones are given a class, and other clones once, few, many or no size at all.

j_call d_call v_call clone_size cdr3_aa cdr3_nt
TRBJ2-1 TRBD1 TRBV5-1 NA CASSFGGTGYNEQFF TGCGCCAGCAGCTTTGGCGGGACAGGATACAATGAGCAGTTCTTC
TRBJ2-5 NA TRBV5-1 NA CASVRDPMGETQYF TGCGCCAGCGTACGGGACCCGATGGGAGAGACCCAGTACTTC
TRBJ2-3 TRBD1 TRBV4-2 NA CASSHDRVGDTQYF TGTGCCAGCAGCCACGACAGGGTAGGAGATACGCAGTATTTT
TRBJ1-2 NA TRBV5-1 NA CASSSSFTYGYTF TGCGCCAGCAGCTCCTCTTTTACCTATGGCTACACCTTC
TRBJ2-1 TRBD1 TRBV7-2 NA CASSYRVGQGAREQFF TGTGCCAGCAGCTACAGGGTTGGACAGGGGGCTCGGGAGCAGTTCTTC
TRBJ2-7 NA TRBV13 NA CASRRLKDYEQYF TGTGCCAGCAGACGGCTTAAAGACTACGAGCAGTACTTC
TRBJ2-3 TRBD2 TRBV4-1 NA CASSQDWGGADTQYF TGCGCCAGCAGCCAAGATTGGGGGGGTGCAGATACGCAGTATTTT
TRBJ2-5 NA TRBV5-1 NA CASSPSGQPDQETQYF TGCGCCAGCAGCCCATCTGGACAGCCCGACCAAGAGACCCAGTACTTC
TRBJ2-3 NA TRBV10-3 NA CAISKDTTSTDTQYF TGTGCCATCAGTAAGGACACTACTAGCACAGATACGCAGTATTTT
TRBJ2-3 TRBD1 TRBV4-1 NA CASSQSRQGAEDTQYF TGCGCCAGCAGCCAATCACGACAGGGGGCTGAAGATACGCAGTATTTT
TRBJ2-7 NA TRBV9 NA CASSVGVASIDEQYF TGTGCCAGCAGCGTAGGGGTCGCATCAATAGACGAGCAGTACTTC
TRBJ1-3 NA TRBV5-8 NA CASSLGGTGNTIYF TGTGCCAGCAGCTTGGGGGGTACTGGAAACACCATATATTTT
TRBJ1-1 NA TRBV5-4 NA CASSFSGRDEAFF TGTGCCAGCAGCTTTTCAGGCAGGGATGAAGCTTTCTTT
TRBJ2-3 TRBD1 TRBV12-5 NA CASEKTGGITDTQYF TGTGCTAGTGAAAAAACAGGGGGTATCACAGATACGCAGTATTTT
TRBJ2-3 TRBD1 TRBV25-1 NA CASSEGANRDTQYF TGTGCCAGTAGCGAGGGGGCGAACCGGGATACGCAGTATTTT
TRBJ1-5 NA TRBV5-1 once CASSLGGRNNQPQHF TGCGCCAGCAGCTTGGGGGGCAGGAACAATCAGCCCCAGCATTTT
TRBJ2-7 NA TRBV13 NA CASSLLGLGEPSHEQYF TGTGCCAGCAGCCTACTAGGTTTGGGGGAACCCTCCCACGAGCAGTACTTC
TRBJ1-3 NA TRBV19 few CASSIREAPGNTIYF TGTGCCAGTAGTATACGGGAGGCACCTGGAAACACCATATATTTT
TRBJ1-2 NA TRBV5-8 once CASSLGLNYGYTF TGTGCCAGCAGCTTGGGGCTGAACTATGGCTACACCTTC
TRBJ1-2 TRBD1 TRBV5-1 NA CASSLEVIEAGQGRYTF TGCGCCAGCAGCTTGGAAGTTATAGAGGCGGGACAGGGCCGTTACACCTTC
TRBJ2-5 NA TRBV5-4 NA CASSFTGQTQETQYF TGTGCCAGCAGCTTCACCGGACAAACCCAAGAGACCCAGTACTTC
TRBJ2-3 TRBD2 TRBV29-1 NA CSAGEGLTDTQYF TGCAGCGCCGGGGAGGGCCTTACAGATACGCAGTATTTT
TRBJ2-5 NA TRBV11-3 NA CASSFGDNGYQETQYF TGTGCCAGCAGCTTCGGTGATAATGGGTACCAAGAGACCCAGTACTTC
TRBJ2-4 TRBD2 TRBV4-3 NA CASSQGAGGTIQYF TGCGCCAGCAGCCAAGGAGCGGGAGGGACCATTCAGTACTTC
TRBJ2-4 NA TRBV19 NA CASSLQGEGGNIQYF TGTGCCAGTAGTCTCCAAGGGGAAGGTGGAAACATTCAGTACTTC
TRBJ2-7 TRBD2 TRBV6-1 NA CASRRSGSPSYEQYF TGTGCCAGCAGACGGAGCGGGAGCCCTTCCTACGAGCAGTACTTC
TRBJ2-7 NA TRBV5-1 NA CASSFGRWNTYEQYF TGCGCCAGCAGCTTCGGACGGTGGAATACCTACGAGCAGTACTTC
TRBJ1-1 TRBD1 TRBV7-9 NA CASSTLQLQGTVNTEAFF TGTGCCAGCAGCACCCTACAACTACAGGGGACAGTGAACACTGAAGCTTTCTTT
TRBJ1-6 NA TRBV7-5 few CARPRKKGDMRNSPLHF TGTGCCAGACCCCGGAAAAAGGGGGACATGAGGAATTCACCCCTCCACTTT
TRBJ2-1 NA TRBV25-1 NA CASSEYGGYSYNEQFF TGTGCCAGCAGTGAATATGGCGGGTACTCCTACAATGAGCAGTTCTTC
TRBJ1-5 NA TRBV19 few CASSIAPGSYSNQPQHF TGTGCCAGTAGTATAGCCCCGGGCAGCTATAGCAATCAGCCCCAGCATTTT
TRBJ1-6 NA TRBV11-3 NA CASSFGDNSPLHF TGTGCCAGCAGCTTTGGCGATAATTCACCCCTCCACTTT
TRBJ2-1 NA TRBV27 NA CASSPGIGNNEQFF TGTGCCAGCAGCCCCGGGATAGGAAACAATGAGCAGTTCTTC
TRBJ1-2 TRBD1 TRBV30 few CAWTPQGWGNYGYTF TGTGCCTGGACCCCACAGGGGTGGGGTAACTATGGCTACACCTTC
TRBJ2-6 NA TRBV19 NA CASSIGLGTGANVLTF TGTGCCAGTAGTATTGGATTGGGGACTGGGGCCAACGTCCTGACTTTC
TRBJ2-3 NA TRBV19 NA CASSPGRADTQYF TGTGCCAGTAGTCCGGGCAGGGCAGATACGCAGTATTTT
TRBJ1-4 NA TRBV18 NA CASSPKQNNEKLFF TGTGCCAGCTCACCCAAACAGAATAATGAAAAACTGTTTTTT
TRBJ2-2 TRBD1 TRBV9 NA CASSVGQGLTGELFF TGTGCCAGCAGCGTAGGACAGGGTCTCACCGGGGAGCTGTTTTTT
TRBJ1-2 TRBD1 TRBV6-1 NA CASSRLQGADYGYTF TGTGCCAGCAGCCGCCTACAGGGGGCTGACTATGGCTACACCTTC
TRBJ2-7 NA TRBV4-3 NA CASSQGFSYEQYF TGCGCCAGCAGCCAAGGGTTCTCCTACGAGCAGTACTTC
TRBJ1-2 TRBD1 TRBV4-2 few CASSQDESGTGRGYTF TGTGCCAGCAGCCAAGATGAGAGTGGGACAGGCAGGGGCTACACCTTC
TRBJ2-2 NA TRBV9 few CASSTRTVGYTGELFF TGTGCCAGCAGCACCCGGACGGTCGGTTACACCGGGGAGCTGTTTTTT
TRBJ2-2 NA TRBV11-3 NA CASSSGTSNTGELFF TGTGCCAGCAGCTCGGGGACCTCGAACACCGGGGAGCTGTTTTTT
TRBJ1-5 NA TRBV2 few CASSEGVQPQHF TGTGCCAGCAGTGAGGGGGTTCAGCCCCAGCATTTT
TRBJ2-7 TRBD1 TRBV27 NA CASSSTGYEQYF TGTGCCAGCAGTTCGACAGGGTACGAGCAGTACTTC
TRBJ1-1 NA TRBV7-8 NA CASSLGGGGVNTEAFF TGTGCCAGCAGCTTAGGGGGCGGGGGGGTAAACACTGAAGCTTTCTTT
TRBJ2-2 TRBD2 TRBV7-2 NA CASRRLAGNTGELFF TGTGCCAGCAGACGACTAGCGGGGAACACCGGGGAGCTGTTTTTT
TRBJ2-1 NA TRBV30 once CAWVTGTQSSYNEQFF TGTGCCTGGGTTACCGGGACACAGAGCTCCTACAATGAGCAGTTCTTC
TRBJ1-6 NA TRBV27 NA CASGGTPLEGNSPPHF TGTGCCAGCGGGGGGACGCCCCTCGAGGGTAATTCACCCCCCCACTTT
TRBJ1-5 TRBD1 TRBV10-3 NA CAIRFQGATGNQPQHF TGTGCCATCAGATTCCAGGGGGCAACGGGCAATCAGCCCCAGCATTTT
TRBJ1-5 NA TRBV19 NA CASSMKQGLNQPQHF TGTGCCAGTAGTATGAAACAGGGCCTCAATCAGCCCCAGCATTTT
TRBJ2-7 NA TRBV28 NA CASSLYRDEQYF TGTGCCAGCAGTTTATACAGGGACGAGCAGTACTTC
TRBJ2-1 TRBD2 TRBV7-9 NA CASSLAGAYNEQFF TGTGCCAGCAGTTTAGCGGGAGCCTACAATGAGCAGTTCTTC
TRBJ2-3 NA TRBV5-6 NA CASSFSTDTQYF TGTGCCAGCAGCTTTAGCACAGATACGCAGTATTTT